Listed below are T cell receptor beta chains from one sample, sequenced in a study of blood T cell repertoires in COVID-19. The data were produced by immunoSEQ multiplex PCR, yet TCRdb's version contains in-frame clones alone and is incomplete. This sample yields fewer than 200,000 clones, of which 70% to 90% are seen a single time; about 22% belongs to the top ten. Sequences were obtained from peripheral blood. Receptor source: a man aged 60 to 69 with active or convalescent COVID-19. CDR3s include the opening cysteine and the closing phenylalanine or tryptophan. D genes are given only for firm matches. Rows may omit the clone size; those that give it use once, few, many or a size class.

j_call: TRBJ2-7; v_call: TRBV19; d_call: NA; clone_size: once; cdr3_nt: TGTGCCAGTAGTATTACAGGGAAGTACGAGCAGTACTTC; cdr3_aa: CASSITGKYEQYF
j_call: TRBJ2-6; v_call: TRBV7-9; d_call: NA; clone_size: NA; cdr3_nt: TGTGCCAGCAGCTTCAATCAGGGGCTGGGGACTGGGGCCAACGTCCTGACTTTC; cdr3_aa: CASSFNQGLGTGANVLTF
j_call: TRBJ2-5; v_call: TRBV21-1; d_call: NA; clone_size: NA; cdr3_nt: TGTGCCAGCAGCAAAGTAGAGCAAGAGACCCAGTACTTC; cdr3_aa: CASSKVEQETQYF
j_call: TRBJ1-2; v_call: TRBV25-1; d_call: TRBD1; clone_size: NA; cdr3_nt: TGTGCCAGTCGGGGACAGGGGGCCGCTGGCTATGGCTACACCTTC; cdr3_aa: CASRGQGAAGYGYTF
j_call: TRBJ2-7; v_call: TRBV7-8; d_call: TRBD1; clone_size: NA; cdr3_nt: TGTGCCAGCAGCGTCTACACCGGGACAGGGCAAGAGCAGTACTTC; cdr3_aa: CASSVYTGTGQEQYF
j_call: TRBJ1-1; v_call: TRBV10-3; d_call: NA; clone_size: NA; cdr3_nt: TGTGCCATCAGTGAAACAGGGACGGAAGCTTTCTTT; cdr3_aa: CAISETGTEAFF
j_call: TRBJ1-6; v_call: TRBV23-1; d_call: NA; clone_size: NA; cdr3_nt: TGCGCCAGCAGTCAAATCGAGGTAAATTCACCCCTCCACTTT; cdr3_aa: CASSQIEVNSPLHF
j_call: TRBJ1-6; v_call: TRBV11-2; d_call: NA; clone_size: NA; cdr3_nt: TGTGCCAGCAGCATCACAGGGAAGGGGGTTTATAATTCACCCCTCCACTTT; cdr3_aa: CASSITGKGVYNSPLHF
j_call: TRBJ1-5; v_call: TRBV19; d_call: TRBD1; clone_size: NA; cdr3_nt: TGTGCCAGTAGTCTCACAGGGGGTAGGAGAAGCAATCAGCCCCAGCATTTT; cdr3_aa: CASSLTGGRRSNQPQHF
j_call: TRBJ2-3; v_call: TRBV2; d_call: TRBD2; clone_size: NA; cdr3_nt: TGTGCCAGCAGTGAACTAGCGGGGGGGCAGGATACGCAGTATTTT; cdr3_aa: CASSELAGGQDTQYF
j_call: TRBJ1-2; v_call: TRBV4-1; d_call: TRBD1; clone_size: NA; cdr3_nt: TGCGCCAGCAGCCCTAGGGGAGGACAGGGGGCTGAGAGCTACACCTTC; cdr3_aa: CASSPRGGQGAESYTF
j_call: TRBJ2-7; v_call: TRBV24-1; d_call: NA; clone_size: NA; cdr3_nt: TGTGCCACCAGTGCGGGGGACTACGAGCAGTACTTC; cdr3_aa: CATSAGDYEQYF
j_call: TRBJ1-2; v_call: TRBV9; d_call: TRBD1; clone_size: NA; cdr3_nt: TGTGCCAGCAGCGTAGGGGATACAGGGGTCTATGGCTACACCTTC; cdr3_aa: CASSVGDTGVYGYTF
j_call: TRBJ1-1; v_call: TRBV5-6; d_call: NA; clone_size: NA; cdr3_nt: TGTGCCAGCAGTCGGAGAAACAGGGAGACCCAAGCTTTCTTT; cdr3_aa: CASSRRNRETQAFF
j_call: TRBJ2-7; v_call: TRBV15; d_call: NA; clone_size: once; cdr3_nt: TGTGCCACCAGCAGAGGGACAGCCCACACCTACGAGCAGTACTTC; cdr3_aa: CATSRGTAHTYEQYF
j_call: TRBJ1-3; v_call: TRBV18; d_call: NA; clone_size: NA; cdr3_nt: TGTGCCAGCTCACCCCTAGCTGTAAGGAGCTCTGGAAACACCATATATTTT; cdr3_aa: CASSPLAVRSSGNTIYF
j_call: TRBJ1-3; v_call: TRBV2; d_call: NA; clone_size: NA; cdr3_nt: TGTGCCAGCAGTGTAGCGCGAACAGGGATCCTGGCGGGAAACACCATATATTTT; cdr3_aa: CASSVARTGILAGNTIYF
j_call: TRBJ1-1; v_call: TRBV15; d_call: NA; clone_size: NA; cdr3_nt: TGTGCCACCAGCAGAGATGGACACGAGGAAGCTTTCTTT; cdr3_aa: CATSRDGHEEAFF
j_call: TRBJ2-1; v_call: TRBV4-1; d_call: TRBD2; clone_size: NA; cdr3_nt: TGCGCCAGCAGCCAAGAGGCGGGACTAGTAATAAATGAGCAGTTCTTC; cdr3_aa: CASSQEAGLVINEQFF
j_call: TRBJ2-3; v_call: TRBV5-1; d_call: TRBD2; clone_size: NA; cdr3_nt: TGCGCCAGCAGTTTACTAGCGGGGAGCACAGATACGCAGTATTTT; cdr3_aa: CASSLLAGSTDTQYF
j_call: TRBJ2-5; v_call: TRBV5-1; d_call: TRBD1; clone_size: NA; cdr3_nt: TGCGCCAGCAGGACAGGGGGCGCGATCCCCACAGAGACCCAGTACTTC; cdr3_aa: CASRTGGAIPTETQYF
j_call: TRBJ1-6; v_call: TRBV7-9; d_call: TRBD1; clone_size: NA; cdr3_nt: TGTGCCAGCAGCTTAGGAGGACAGGGGGAGGGTTCACCCCTCCACTTT; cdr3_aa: CASSLGGQGEGSPLHF
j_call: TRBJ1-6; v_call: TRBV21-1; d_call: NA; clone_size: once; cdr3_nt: TGTGCCATCCTGAGGTCCCATAATTCACCCCTCCACTTT; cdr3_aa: CAILRSHNSPLHF
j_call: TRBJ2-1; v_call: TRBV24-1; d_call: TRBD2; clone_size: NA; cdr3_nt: TGTGCCACCAGTGATAGAGCGGGGTATGGTAATGAGCAGTTCTTC; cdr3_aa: CATSDRAGYGNEQFF
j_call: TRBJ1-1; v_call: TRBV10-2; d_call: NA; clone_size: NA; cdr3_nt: TGCGCCAGCAGTGATGGGCGGACGGGGGTTCCTGAAGCTTTCTTT; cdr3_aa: CASSDGRTGVPEAFF
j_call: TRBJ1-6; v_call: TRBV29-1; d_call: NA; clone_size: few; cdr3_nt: TGCAGCGTTGCCCAGGGCGTGCCGTCACCCCTCCACTTT; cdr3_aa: CSVAQGVPSPLHF
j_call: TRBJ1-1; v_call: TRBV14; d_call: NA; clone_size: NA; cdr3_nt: TGTGCCAGCAGCCAACAGGTGAACACTGAAGCTTTCTTT; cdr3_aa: CASSQQVNTEAFF
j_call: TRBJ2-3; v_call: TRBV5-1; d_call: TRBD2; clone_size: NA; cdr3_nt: TGCGCCAGCAGTACTAGCGGGGGGTCCCGCACAGATACGCAGTATTTT; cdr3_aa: CASSTSGGSRTDTQYF
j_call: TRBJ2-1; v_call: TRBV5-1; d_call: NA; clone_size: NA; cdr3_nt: TGCGCCAGCGGACAGTACAATGAGCAGTTCTTC; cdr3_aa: CASGQYNEQFF
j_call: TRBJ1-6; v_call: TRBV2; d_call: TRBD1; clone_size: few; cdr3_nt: TGTGCCAGCAAGCTTCAGGGGGGTAAAAATTCACCCCTCCACTTT; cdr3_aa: CASKLQGGKNSPLHF
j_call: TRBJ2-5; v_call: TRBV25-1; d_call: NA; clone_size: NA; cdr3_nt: TGTGCCAGCTCCCTGCCAGGCCAAGAGACCCAGTACTTC; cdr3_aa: CASSLPGQETQYF
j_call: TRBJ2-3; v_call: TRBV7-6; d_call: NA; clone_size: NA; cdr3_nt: TGTGCCAGCAGCTTAACGTGGACACACACAGATACGCAGTATTTT; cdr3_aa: CASSLTWTHTDTQYF
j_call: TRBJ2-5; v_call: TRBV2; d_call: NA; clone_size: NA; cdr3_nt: TGTGCCAGCAGTCGTCAAGAGTACCAAGAGACCCAGTACTTC; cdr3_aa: CASSRQEYQETQYF
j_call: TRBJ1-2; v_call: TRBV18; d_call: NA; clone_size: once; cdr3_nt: TGTGCCAGCTCACCACCCGCAGGGGAAATAGGTGGCTACACCTTC; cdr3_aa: CASSPPAGEIGGYTF
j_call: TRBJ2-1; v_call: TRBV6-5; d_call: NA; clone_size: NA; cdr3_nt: TGTGCCAGCAGTATGACTTTCAATGAGCAGTTCTTC; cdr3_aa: CASSMTFNEQFF
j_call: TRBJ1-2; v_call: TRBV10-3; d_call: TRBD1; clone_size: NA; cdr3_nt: TGTGCCATCAGTGGGACAGGCGACCTATATGGCTACACCTTC; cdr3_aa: CAISGTGDLYGYTF
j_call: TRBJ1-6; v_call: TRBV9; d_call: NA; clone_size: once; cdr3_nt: TGTGCCAGCAGCGTACTGGCAGGGGATTCACCCCTCCACTTT; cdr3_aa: CASSVLAGDSPLHF
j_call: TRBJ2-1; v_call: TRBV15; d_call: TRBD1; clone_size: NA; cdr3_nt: TGTGCCACCAGCACCAGACAGGGGTGGGGAACTACGAACAATGAGCAGTTCTTC; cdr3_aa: CATSTRQGWGTTNNEQFF
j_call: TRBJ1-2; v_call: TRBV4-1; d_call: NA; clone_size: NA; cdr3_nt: TGCGCCAGCAGCCAAGATCGGCAGGGCCACTATGGCTACACCTTC; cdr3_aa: CASSQDRQGHYGYTF
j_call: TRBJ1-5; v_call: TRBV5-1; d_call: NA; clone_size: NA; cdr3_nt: TGCGCCAGCAGCGCCCCGGGTATATTTCAGCCCCAGCATTTT; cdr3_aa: CASSAPGIFQPQHF
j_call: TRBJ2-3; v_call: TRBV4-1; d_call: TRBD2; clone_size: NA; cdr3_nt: TGCGCCAGCAACTTACTAGCGGGGGGCTCCTCTAGCACAGATACGCAGTATTTT; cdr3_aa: CASNLLAGGSSSTDTQYF
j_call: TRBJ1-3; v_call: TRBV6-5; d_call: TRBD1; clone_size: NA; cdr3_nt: TGTGCCAGCAGCACAGGGGGCTCTGGAAACACCATATATTTT; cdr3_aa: CASSTGGSGNTIYF
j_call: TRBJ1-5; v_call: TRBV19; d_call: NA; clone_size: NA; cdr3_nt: TGTGCCAGTAGTATACAGGGCTGGTATAGCAATCAGCCCCAGCATTTT; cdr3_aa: CASSIQGWYSNQPQHF
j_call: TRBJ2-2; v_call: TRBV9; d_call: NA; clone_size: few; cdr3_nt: TGTGCCAGCAGCCGCGGGGATTCCACCGGGGAGCTGTTTTTT; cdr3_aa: CASSRGDSTGELFF
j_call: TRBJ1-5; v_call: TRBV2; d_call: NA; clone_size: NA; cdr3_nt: TGTGCCAGCAGTGAGGGTCAGGAAGCACAGCCCCAGCATTTT; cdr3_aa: CASSEGQEAQPQHF
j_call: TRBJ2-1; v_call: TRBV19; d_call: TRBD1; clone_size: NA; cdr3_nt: TGTGCCACCCCCGGGACAGGGGGCTACAATGAGCAGTTCTTC; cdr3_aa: CATPGTGGYNEQFF
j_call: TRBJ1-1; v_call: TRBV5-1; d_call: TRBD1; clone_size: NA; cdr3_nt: TGCGCCAGCAGCGGGGGACAGGGGGCGTCGACTTTCTTT; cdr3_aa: CASSGGQGASTFF
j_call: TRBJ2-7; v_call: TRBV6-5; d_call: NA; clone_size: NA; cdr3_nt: TGTGCCAGCAGACGCGGGACAGCCCCCTACGAGCAGTACTTC; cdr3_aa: CASRRGTAPYEQYF
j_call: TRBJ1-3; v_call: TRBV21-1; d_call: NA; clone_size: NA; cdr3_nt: TGTGCCAGCAGCAGCCGGACAGGGTCTCGAAACACCATATATTTT; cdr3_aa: CASSSRTGSRNTIYF
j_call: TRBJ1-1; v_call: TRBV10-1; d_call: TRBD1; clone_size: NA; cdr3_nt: TGCGCCAGCAGTAATCTAAAGACAGGGCCCACTGAAGCTTTCTTT; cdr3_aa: CASSNLKTGPTEAFF
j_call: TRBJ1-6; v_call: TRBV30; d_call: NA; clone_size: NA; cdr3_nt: TGTGCCTGGAGTGGCGCGGGAGGAGTATCCCTCCACTTT; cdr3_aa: CAWSGAGGVSLHF
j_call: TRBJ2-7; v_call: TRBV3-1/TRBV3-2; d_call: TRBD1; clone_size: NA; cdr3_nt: TGTGCCAGCAGCCTAGACAGGGAATTGGACGAGCAGTACTTC; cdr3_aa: CASSLDRELDEQYF
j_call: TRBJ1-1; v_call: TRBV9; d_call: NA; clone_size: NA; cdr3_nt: TGTGCCAGCAGCGTAGACGGAGGGGTTGGGGTCACTGAAGCTTTCTTT; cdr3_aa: CASSVDGGVGVTEAFF
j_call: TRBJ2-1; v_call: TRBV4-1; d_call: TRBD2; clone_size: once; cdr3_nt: TGCGCCAGCAGCCCAGGACTAGCGGGGGGTAATGAGCAGTTCTTC; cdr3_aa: CASSPGLAGGNEQFF
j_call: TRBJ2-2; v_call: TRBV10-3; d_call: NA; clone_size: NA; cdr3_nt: TGTGCCATCAGTGAGGGCTCCGGGGAGCTGTTTTTT; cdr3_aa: CAISEGSGELFF
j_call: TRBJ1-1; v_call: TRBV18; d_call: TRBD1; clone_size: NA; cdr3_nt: TGTGCCAGCTCACAAACAGGGGTAATAGCTGAAGCTTTCTTT; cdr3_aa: CASSQTGVIAEAFF
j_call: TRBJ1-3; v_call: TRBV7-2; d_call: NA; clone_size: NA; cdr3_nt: TGTGCCAGCAGCCCTTTAGAGAGGAACACCATATATTTT; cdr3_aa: CASSPLERNTIYF
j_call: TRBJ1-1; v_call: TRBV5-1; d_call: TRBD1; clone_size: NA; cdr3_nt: TGCGCCAGCAGCCCACACCAGGGACAGACTGAAGCTTTCTTT; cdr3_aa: CASSPHQGQTEAFF
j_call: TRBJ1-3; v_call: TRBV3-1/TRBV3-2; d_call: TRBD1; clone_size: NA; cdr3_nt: TGTGCCAGCAGCCAACGACAGGGGTGGGGAAACACCATATATTTT; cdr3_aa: CASSQRQGWGNTIYF